This T cell receptor (beta chain) was obtained from a study of blood T cell repertoires in COVID-19. About the study: In Cohort 3, a recovered donor had either two negative PCRs, clearance, or symptom resolution. There were acute and convalescent COVID-19 samples, and they came from the United States, Italy and Spain.

V was pared by 3 bases and J by 1 base, with 3 bases between. The germline CDR1 and CDR2 sequences are SQVTM and ANQGSEA. This CDR3 comprises 11 residues. Clones were sequenced by immunoSEQ multiplex PCR, and TCRdb holds only the in-frame ones, with some missing. The table has about 280,000 clones, 85% to 90% seen once; the top ten hold around 2%. The V call is TRBV29-1, the J call TRBJ1-1; no clear D gene. The TCR sequence derives from a woman aged 55-69 years in a cohort exposed to, infected with or recovered from COVID-19 (not recorded which). Sequencing was performed on PBMCs or T cells enriched from blood (not recorded which). The CDR3 nucleotides read TGCAGCGTTGACCGGAACACTGAAGCTTTCTTT. This codes for CSVDRNTEAFF.